The rows below give T cell receptor beta chains drawn from one sample of a study of blood T cell repertoires in COVID-19. Only in-frame clones appear in the TCRdb table, and some are missing; sequencing was by immunoSEQ multiplex PCR. Among some 51,000 clones listed, 88% were seen once. The sequenced material came from peripheral blood. The source of these receptors is a man between 45 and 60 years old with active COVID-19. Both conserved end residues are part of each CDR3. A D gene is named only where the DNA matches it firmly. A clone size is listed for some rows: how often the clone was seen (once, few, many), or a class if it is expanded.

cdr3_length,clone_size,v_call,d_call,j_call,cdr3_aa,cdr3_nt
16,.,TRBV27,TRBD1,TRBJ2-2,CASSTRQGRWTGELFF,TGTGCCAGCAGTACCCGACAGGGGAGGTGGACCGGGGAGCTGTTTTTT
13,.,TRBV7-9,.,TRBJ1-2,CASSASGGTGYTF,TGTGCCAGCTCGGCGAGCGGGGGAACCGGCTACACCTTC
16,.,TRBV18,.,TRBJ2-7,CASSPPAGVPVLEQYF,TGTGCCAGCTCACCACCCGCCGGGGTACCTGTTCTGGAGCAGTACTTC
16,.,TRBV20-1,.,TRBJ1-6,CSASSPPRERGSPLHF,TGCAGTGCTAGTAGCCCCCCAAGGGAAAGGGGTTCACCCCTCCACTTT
15,.,TRBV5-1,TRBD1,TRBJ1-4,CASSFGQASNEKLFF,TGCGCCAGCAGCTTTGGACAGGCTTCTAATGAAAAACTGTTTTTT
11,.,TRBV14,.,TRBJ2-7,CASSHTYEQYF,TGTGCCAGCAGCCATACCTACGAGCAGTACTTC
15,.,TRBV5-1,.,TRBJ2-6,CASSLAGAGANVLTF,TGCGCCAGCAGCTTGGCGGGAGCTGGGGCCAACGTCCTGACTTTC
18,.,TRBV4-1,TRBD2,TRBJ2-5,CASSSPWTSGSREETQYF,TGCGCCAGCAGCTCACCGTGGACTAGCGGGAGTCGGGAGGAGACCCAGTACTTC
14,.,TRBV5-1,.,TRBJ2-3,CASSGLDGTDTQYF,TGCGCCAGCAGCGGGTTAGACGGGACAGATACGCAGTATTTT
14,.,TRBV7-9,TRBD1,TRBJ1-1,CASSLGQGNTEAFF,TGTGCCAGCAGCTTGGGACAGGGGAACACTGAAGCTTTCTTT
14,.,TRBV11-3,.,TRBJ2-1,CASSTRGQTLEQFF,TGTGCCAGCAGCACGCGCGGACAGACCCTTGAGCAGTTCTTC
13,.,TRBV18,.,TRBJ1-1,CASSPTTTHEAFF,TGTGCCAGCTCACCAACCACCACCCACGAGGCTTTCTTT
14,few,TRBV5-5,TRBD2,TRBJ2-5,CASTNAGVEETQYF,TGTGCCAGCACCAATGCGGGGGTGGAGGAGACCCAGTACTTC
16,.,TRBV5-6,TRBD2,TRBJ2-3,CASSSPASGTSNTQYF,TGTGCCAGCAGCTCACCGGCTAGCGGAACTTCAAATACGCAGTATTTT
16,.,TRBV3-1/TRBV3-2,TRBD2,TRBJ2-1,CASSRSGGRTYNEQFF,TGTGCCAGCAGCCGGTCGGGGGGGAGGACTTACAATGAGCAGTTCTTC
14,.,TRBV5-1,TRBD1,TRBJ1-2,CASSPNGQGDGYTF,TGCGCCAGCAGCCCGAACGGACAGGGGGACGGCTACACCTTC
13,.,TRBV5-1,TRBD2,TRBJ2-1,CASRPAGYNEQFF,TGCGCCAGCAGGCCAGCGGGGTACAATGAGCAGTTCTTC
15,.,TRBV6-5,TRBD1,TRBJ2-2,CASRNRDRATGELFF,TGTGCCAGCAGGAACCGGGACAGGGCCACCGGGGAGCTGTTTTTT
13,.,TRBV18,TRBD2,TRBJ2-1,CASSHGTGGEQFF,TGTGCCAGCTCACACGGGACGGGAGGCGAGCAGTTCTTC
11,.,TRBV15,.,TRBJ2-5,CATSTEETQYF,TGTGCCACCAGCACCGAAGAGACCCAGTACTTC
13,.,TRBV3-1/TRBV3-2,.,TRBJ2-1,CASSARDYNEQFF,TGTGCCAGCAGCGCCCGGGACTACAATGAGCAGTTCTTC
16,.,TRBV5-1,TRBD2,TRBJ2-7,CASSPGTSPTSYEQYF,TGCGCCAGCAGCCCGGGGACTAGCCCGACCTCCTACGAGCAGTACTTC
15,.,TRBV5-6,TRBD2,TRBJ2-7,CASSHGLAGGYEQYF,TGTGCCAGCAGCCACGGACTAGCGGGAGGTTACGAGCAGTACTTC
14,once,TRBV14,.,TRBJ2-5,CASSQARRVETQYF,TGTGCCAGCAGCCAGGCACGCAGGGTAGAGACCCAGTACTTC
15,.,TRBV6-5,TRBD2,TRBJ2-4,CASNELAGVKNIQYF,TGTGCCAGCAACGAACTAGCGGGGGTGAAAAACATTCAGTACTTC
15,.,TRBV6-2/TRBV6-3,.,TRBJ1-3,CASSYGGSSGNTIYF,TGTGCCAGCAGTTACGGTGGGAGCTCTGGAAACACCATATATTTT
14,once,TRBV18,TRBD1,TRBJ1-2,CASSHRDRAYGYTF,TGTGCCAGCTCACACCGGGACAGGGCCTATGGCTACACCTTC
14,.,TRBV18,TRBD1,TRBJ1-4,CASSPGQGNEKLFF,TGTGCCAGCTCACCGGGACAGGGTAATGAAAAACTGTTTTTT
15,.,TRBV6-5,.,TRBJ1-4,CASSYSTTGLEKLFF,TGTGCCAGCAGTTACTCGACCACGGGACTCGAAAAACTGTTTTTT
14,.,TRBV7-9,TRBD1,TRBJ2-2,CASSTDRAPGELFF,TGTGCCAGCAGCACGGACAGGGCCCCCGGGGAGCTGTTTTTT
15,.,TRBV7-2,.,TRBJ2-7,CASSLVRQVAYEQYF,TGTGCCAGCAGCTTAGTTAGACAGGTGGCCTACGAGCAGTACTTC
15,.,TRBV18,TRBD2,TRBJ2-7,CASSPPSGRAYEQYF,TGTGCCAGCTCACCTCCTAGCGGGAGGGCCTACGAGCAGTACTTC
14,.,TRBV30,TRBD1,TRBJ2-2,CAWSGQGAGGELFF,TGTGCCTGGAGTGGACAGGGGGCCGGCGGGGAGCTGTTTTTT
12,.,TRBV19,.,TRBJ1-6,CASSIQAAPLHF,TGTGCCAGTAGTATACAAGCTGCACCCCTCCACTTT
14,.,TRBV28,TRBD2,TRBJ2-7,CASRNAGGTYEQYF,TGTGCCAGCCGGAATGCGGGAGGTACCTACGAGCAGTACTTC
13,.,TRBV4-3,.,TRBJ2-5,CASSQTGQETQYF,TGCGCCAGCAGCCAAACAGGGCAGGAGACCCAGTACTTC
17,.,TRBV3-1/TRBV3-2,TRBD2,TRBJ2-1,CASSQDLPSGGGNEQFF,TGTGCCAGCAGCCAAGATCTCCCTAGCGGGGGGGGAAATGAGCAGTTCTTC
13,.,TRBV5-5,.,TRBJ1-1,CASSLLSNTEAFF,TGTGCCAGCAGCTTGCTAAGTAACACTGAAGCTTTCTTT
15,.,TRBV6-1,.,TRBJ2-6,CATREDFSGANVLTF,TGTGCCACCAGGGAAGACTTCTCTGGGGCCAACGTCCTGACTTTC
16,.,TRBV6-4,TRBD2,TRBJ2-7,CASSDSGLANSYEQYF,TGTGCCAGCAGTGACTCGGGACTAGCGAACTCCTACGAGCAGTACTTC
13,.,TRBV6-5,.,TRBJ1-2,CASSYGGYYGYTF,TGTGCCAGCAGTTACGGCGGGTACTATGGCTACACCTTC
19,.,TRBV28,TRBD2,TRBJ2-3,CASSSPWTSGFYHRDTQYF,TGTGCCAGCAGTTCTCCCTGGACTAGCGGGTTCTATCATAGAGATACGCAGTATTTT